The 5 T cell receptor beta chains given below trace back to one sample, sequenced in a study of regulatory T cells in long-lasting Graves disease. CDR3 regions were amplified by Arm-PCR using iRepertoire HTBI primers to build TCR beta libraries. Each CDR3 protein gets one entry after TCRdb re-called the multiplex PCR reads with MiXCR. The sample has approximately 300,000 distinct CDR3 sequences; more than 15% are singletons. The time point is: newly diagnosed GD, antithyroid drugs for less than 3 months. Construction of the TCR library relied on RNA isolated from PBMCs. The sample in question was peripheral blood mononuclear cells (PBMCs), obtained at new diagnosis, from a patient treated with antithyroid drugs. The receptors stem from a female donor with Graves disease.

As for this clonotype: It may be a read error: a sequence one base away is much more abundant. The chain employs TRBV20-1 and TRBJ2-2; a weak D match, TRBD2 (5 bases). The germline gives CDR1 DFQATT, CDR2 SNEGSKA (reference sequence). The CDR3 covers 15 residues. The CDR3 region is CSARNPEVMSGELLF. In DNA form, the CDR3 reads TGCAGTGCTAGAAATCCTGAAGTTATGTCCGGGGAGCTGCTTTTT.

Ten or more counts support this clonotype. This chain connects TRBV13 to TRBJ2-5; maybe TRBD2 (5 bases). Germline V gene data show CDR1 as PRHDT and CDR2 as FYEKMQ (reference sequence). This CDR3 has 13 residues. V was clipped by 7 bases and J by 2 bases, with 11 bases between them. CDR3 DNA sequence: TGTGCCAGCACCTATAGCGTACAAGAGACCCAGTACTTC. Translation gives CASTYSVQETQYF.

Many counts were recorded for this clonotype. The J gene is TRBJ2-1, the V gene TRBV3-1; D uncertain. CDR1 is LGHDT, CDR2 YNNKEL, per germline (reference sequence). Trimming took off 1 base at V and 8 bases at J, with 12 bases between the two ends. The CDR3 runs to 14 residues. CDR3 in DNA: TGTGCCAGCAGCCAAGTCAACAATTTTGATGAGCAGTTCTTC. Encoded protein: CASSQVNNFDEQFF.

This clonotype was seen at least ten times. DNA of the CDR3: TGTGCCAGCAATCGACTTCGCACAGATACGCAGTATTTT. Its protein product is CASNRLRTDTQYF. The rearrangement uses TRBV12-3 or TRBV12-4 and TRBJ2-3; D gene uncertain. There are 13 residues in the CDR3. V shed 7 bases and J shed 1 base, with 9 bases lying between them.

Only a few counts were recorded for this clonotype. The genes are TRBV4-1 and TRBJ2-4, with 9 bases aligning to TRBD1. CDR1 and CDR2 from the germline V gene are MGHRA and YSYEKL. V was clipped by 0 bases and J by 2 bases; unmatched bases: 8. The CDR3 contains 18 residues. The CDR3 DNA is TGCGCCAGCAGCCAAGATACGGGACAGGGAGTATCCAAAAACATTCAGTACTTC. Protein: CASSQDTGQGVSKNIQYF.